This T cell receptor beta chain was found in a study of Graves' ophthalmopathy and Graves' hyperthyroidism. The study, taken as a whole, reports: Most expanded thyroid clonotypes above 0.001 frequency also appeared in blood.

Ophthalmopathy donors showed moderate-to-severe activity, CAS ≥3, NOSPECS ≥4 and a duration under 3 months. RNA served as the template for amplifying TCR beta CDR3 regions. The first-round RT-PCR employed HTBI primers together with the Qiagen OneStep RT-PCR kit. A multiplex PCR was then performed as the second round. One entry per CDR3 protein results from TCRdb running MiXCR on the multiplex PCR reads. The data hold approximately 330,000 distinct CDR3 sequences, with 15% to 20% observed a single time. This CDR3 contains 16 residues. CDR1 is SGHNT and CDR2 is YYREEE in the germline V gene (reference sequence). Trimming took 7 bases from V and 0 from J, leaving 19 bases between them. This clonotype was recorded at least ten times. No antigen is known for it.

The clonotype was recovered from an adult man with Graves' ophthalmopathy. The sequenced sample consisted of peripheral blood. The genes are TRBV5-4 and TRBJ1-2; D remains ambiguous. The CDR3: CASRGVAIPSNYGYTF. CDR3 DNA: TGTGCCAGCCGGGGTGTGGCTATACCTTCTAACTATGGCTACACCTTC. Complete variable domain (other parts from reference TRBV5-4 and TRBJ1-2): ETGVTQSPTHLIKTRGQQVTLRCSSQSGHNTVSWYQQALGQGPQFIFQYYREEENGRGNFPPRFSGLQFPNYSSELNVNALELDDSALYLCASRGVAIPSNYGYTFGSGTRLTVV.